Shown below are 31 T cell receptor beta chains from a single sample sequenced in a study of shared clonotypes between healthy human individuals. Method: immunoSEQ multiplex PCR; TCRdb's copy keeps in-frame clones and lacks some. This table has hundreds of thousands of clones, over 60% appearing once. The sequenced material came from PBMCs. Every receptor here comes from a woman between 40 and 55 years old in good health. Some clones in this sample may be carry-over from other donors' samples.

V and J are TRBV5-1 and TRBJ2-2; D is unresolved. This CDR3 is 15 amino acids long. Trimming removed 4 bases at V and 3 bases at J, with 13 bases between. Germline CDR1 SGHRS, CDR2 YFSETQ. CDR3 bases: TGCGCCAGCAGCCCAGGCCCACAAGACACCGGGGAGCTGTTTTTT. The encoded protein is CASSPGPQDTGELFF.

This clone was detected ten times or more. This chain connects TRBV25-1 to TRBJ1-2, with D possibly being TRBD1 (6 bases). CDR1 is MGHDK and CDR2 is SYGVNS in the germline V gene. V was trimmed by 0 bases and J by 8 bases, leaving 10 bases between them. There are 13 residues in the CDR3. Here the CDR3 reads CASSEYGGGGYTF. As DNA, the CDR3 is TGTGCCAGCAGTGAATATGGGGGCGGAGGCTACACCTTC.

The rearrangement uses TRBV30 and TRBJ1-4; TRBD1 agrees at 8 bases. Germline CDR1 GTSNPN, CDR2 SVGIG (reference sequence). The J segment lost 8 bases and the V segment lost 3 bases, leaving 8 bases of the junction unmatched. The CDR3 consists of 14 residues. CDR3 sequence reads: CAWRDRGFREKLFF. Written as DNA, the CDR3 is TGTGCCTGGAGAGACAGGGGATTTCGCGAAAAACTGTTTTTT.

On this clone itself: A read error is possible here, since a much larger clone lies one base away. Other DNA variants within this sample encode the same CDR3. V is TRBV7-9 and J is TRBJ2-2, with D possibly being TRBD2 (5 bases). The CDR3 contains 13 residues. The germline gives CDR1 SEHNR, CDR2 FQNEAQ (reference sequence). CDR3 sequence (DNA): TGTGCCAGCAGCCCCGTTATCCTCGGGGAGCTGTTTTTC. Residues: CASSPVILGELFF. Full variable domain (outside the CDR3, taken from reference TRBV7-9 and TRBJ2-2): DTGVSQNPRHKITKRGQNVTFRCDPISEHNRLYWYRQTLGQGPEFLTYFQNEAQLEKSRLLSDRFSAERPKGSFSTLEIQRTEQGDSAMYLCASSPVILGELFFGEGSRLTVL.

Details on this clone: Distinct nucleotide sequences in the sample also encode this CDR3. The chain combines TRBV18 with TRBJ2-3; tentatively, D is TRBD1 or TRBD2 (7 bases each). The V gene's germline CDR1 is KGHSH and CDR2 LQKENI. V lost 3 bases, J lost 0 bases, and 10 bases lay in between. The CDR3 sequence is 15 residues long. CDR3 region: CASSPQGGSTDTQYF. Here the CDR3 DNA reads TGTGCCAGCTCACCCCAGGGGGGGAGCACAGATACGCAGTATTTT.

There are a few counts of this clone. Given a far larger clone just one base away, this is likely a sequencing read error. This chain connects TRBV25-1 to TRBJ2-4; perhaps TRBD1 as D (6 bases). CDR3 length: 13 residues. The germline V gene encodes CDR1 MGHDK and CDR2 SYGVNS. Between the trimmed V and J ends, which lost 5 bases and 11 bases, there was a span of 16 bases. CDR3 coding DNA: TGTGCCAGCAGTCCCACAGGGTTGGACGTTCAGTACTTC. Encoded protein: CASSPTGLDVQYF.

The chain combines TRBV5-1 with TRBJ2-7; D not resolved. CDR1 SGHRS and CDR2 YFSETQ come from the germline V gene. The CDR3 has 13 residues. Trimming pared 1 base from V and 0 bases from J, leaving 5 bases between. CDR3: CASSLMGSYEQYF. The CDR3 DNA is TGCGCCAGCAGCTTGATGGGCTCCTACGAGCAGTACTTC.

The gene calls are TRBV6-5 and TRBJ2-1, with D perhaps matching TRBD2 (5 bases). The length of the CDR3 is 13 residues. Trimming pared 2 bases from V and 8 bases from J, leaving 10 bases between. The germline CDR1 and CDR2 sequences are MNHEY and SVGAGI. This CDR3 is CASSYRRVDEQFF. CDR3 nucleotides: TGTGCCAGCAGTTACAGGCGGGTGGATGAGCAGTTCTTC.

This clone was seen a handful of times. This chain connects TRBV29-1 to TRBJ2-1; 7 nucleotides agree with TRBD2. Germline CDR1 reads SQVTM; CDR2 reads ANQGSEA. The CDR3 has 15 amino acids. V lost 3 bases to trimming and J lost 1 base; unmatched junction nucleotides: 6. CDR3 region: CSVDRAGSSYNEQFF. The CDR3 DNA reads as TGCAGCGTTGACAGAGCGGGATCTTCCTACAATGAGCAGTTCTTC.

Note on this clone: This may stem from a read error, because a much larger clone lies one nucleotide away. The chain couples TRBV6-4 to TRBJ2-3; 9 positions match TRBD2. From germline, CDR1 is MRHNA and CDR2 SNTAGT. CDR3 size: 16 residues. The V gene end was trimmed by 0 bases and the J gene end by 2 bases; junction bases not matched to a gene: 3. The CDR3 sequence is CASSDSSSGVTDTQYF. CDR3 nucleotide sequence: TGTGCCAGCAGTGACTCGTCTAGCGGGGTCACAGATACGCAGTATTTT.

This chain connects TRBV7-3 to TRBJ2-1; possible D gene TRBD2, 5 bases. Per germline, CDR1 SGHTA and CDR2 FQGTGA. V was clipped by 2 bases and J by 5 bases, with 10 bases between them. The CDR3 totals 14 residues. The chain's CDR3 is CASSLGGFDNEQFF. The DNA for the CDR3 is TGTGCCAGCAGCTTAGGCGGGTTTGACAATGAGCAGTTCTTC.

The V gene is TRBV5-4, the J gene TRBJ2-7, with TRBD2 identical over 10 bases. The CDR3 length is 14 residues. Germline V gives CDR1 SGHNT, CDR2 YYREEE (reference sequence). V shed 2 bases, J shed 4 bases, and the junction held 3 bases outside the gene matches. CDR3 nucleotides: TGTGCCAGCAGCTTAGCGGGAGGGTATTACGAGCAGTACTTC. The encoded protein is CASSLAGGYYEQYF. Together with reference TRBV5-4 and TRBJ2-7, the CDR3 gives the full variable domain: ETGVTQSPTHLIKTRGQQVTLRCSSQSGHNTVSWYQQALGQGPQFIFQYYREEENGRGNFPPRFSGLQFPNYSSELNVNALELDDSALYLCASSLAGGYYEQYFGPGTRLTVT.

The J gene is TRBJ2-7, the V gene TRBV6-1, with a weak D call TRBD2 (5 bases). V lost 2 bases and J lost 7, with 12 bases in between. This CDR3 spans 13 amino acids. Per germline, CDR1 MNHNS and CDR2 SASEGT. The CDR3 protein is CASSEYRAVEQYF. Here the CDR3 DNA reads TGTGCCAGCAGTGAATATCGAGCGGTGGAGCAGTACTTC.

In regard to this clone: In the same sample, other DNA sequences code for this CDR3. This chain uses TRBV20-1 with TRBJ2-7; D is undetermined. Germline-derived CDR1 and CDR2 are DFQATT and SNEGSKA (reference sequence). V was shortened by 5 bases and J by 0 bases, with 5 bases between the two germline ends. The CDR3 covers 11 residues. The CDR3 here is CSAGRSYEQYF. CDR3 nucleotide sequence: TGCAGTGCTGGGCGCTCCTACGAGCAGTACTTC.

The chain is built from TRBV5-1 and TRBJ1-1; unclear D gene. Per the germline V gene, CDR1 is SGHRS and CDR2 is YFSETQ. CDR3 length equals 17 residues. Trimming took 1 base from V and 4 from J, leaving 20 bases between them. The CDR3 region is CASSLRPGEGRGTEAFF. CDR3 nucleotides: TGCGCCAGCAGCTTGCGCCCCGGGGAGGGTCGGGGCACTGAAGCTTTCTTT.

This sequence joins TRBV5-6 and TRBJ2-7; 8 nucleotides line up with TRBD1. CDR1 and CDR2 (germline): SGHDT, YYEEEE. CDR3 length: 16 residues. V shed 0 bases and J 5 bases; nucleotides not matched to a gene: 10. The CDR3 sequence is CASSLARQGILDEQYF. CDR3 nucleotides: TGTGCCAGCAGCTTGGCCCGACAGGGGATTTTGGACGAGCAGTACTTC.

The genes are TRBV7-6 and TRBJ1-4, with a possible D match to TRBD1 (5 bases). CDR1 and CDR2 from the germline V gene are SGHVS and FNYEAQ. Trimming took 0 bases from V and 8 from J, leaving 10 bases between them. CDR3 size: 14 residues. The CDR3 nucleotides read TGTGCCAGCAGCTTAGCGCTCAGGGACGAAAAACTGTTTTTT. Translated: CASSLALRDEKLFF.

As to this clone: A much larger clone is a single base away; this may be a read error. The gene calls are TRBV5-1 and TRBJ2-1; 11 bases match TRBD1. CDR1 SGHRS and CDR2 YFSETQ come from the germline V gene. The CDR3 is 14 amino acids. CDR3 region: CVTSAGTGGNEQFF. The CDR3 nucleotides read TGCGTCACCTCGGCGGGGACAGGGGGCAATGAGCAGTTCTTC.

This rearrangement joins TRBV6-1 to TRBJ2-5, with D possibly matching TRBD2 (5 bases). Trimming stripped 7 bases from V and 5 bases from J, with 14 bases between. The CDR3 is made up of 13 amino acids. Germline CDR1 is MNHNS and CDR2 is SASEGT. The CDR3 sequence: CASKGLAVETQYF. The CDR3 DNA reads TGTGCCAGCAAAGGGCTAGCTGTGGAGACCCAGTACTTC.

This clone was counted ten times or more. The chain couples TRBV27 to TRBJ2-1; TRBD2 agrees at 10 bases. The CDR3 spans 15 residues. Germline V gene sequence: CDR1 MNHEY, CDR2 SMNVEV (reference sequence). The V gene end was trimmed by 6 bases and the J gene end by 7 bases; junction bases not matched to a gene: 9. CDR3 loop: CASSSAGGAQNEQFF. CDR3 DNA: TGTGCCAGCAGCTCAGCGGGAGGGGCGCAGAATGAGCAGTTCTTC.

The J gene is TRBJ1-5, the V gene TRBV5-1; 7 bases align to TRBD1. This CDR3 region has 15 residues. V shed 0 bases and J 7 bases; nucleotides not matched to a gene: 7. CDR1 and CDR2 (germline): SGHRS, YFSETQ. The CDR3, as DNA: TGCGCCAGCAGCTTGGTCGGGCAGGGGGAGCAGCCCCAGCATTTT. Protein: CASSLVGQGEQPQHF. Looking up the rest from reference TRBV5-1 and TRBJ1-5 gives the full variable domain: KAGVTQTPRYLIKTRGQQVTLSCSPISGHRSVSWYQQTPGQGLQFLFEYFSETQRNKGNFPGRFSGRQFSNSRSEMNVSTLELGDSALYLCASSLVGQGEQPQHFGDGTRLSIL.

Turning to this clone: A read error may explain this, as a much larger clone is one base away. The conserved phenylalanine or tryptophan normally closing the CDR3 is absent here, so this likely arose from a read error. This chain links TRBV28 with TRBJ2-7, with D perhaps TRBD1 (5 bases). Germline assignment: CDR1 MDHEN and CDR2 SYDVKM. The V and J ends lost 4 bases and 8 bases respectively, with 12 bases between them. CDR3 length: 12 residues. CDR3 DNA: TGTGCCAGCAGTTCTCAGGGATTCCAGCAGTACTCC. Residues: CASSSQGFQQYS.

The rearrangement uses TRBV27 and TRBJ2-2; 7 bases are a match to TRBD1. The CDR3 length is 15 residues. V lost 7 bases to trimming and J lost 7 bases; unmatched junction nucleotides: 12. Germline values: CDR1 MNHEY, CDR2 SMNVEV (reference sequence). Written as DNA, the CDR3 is TGTGCCAGCACCCCGCAAACAGGGGCGGTCGGGGAGCTGTTTTTT. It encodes CASTPQTGAVGELFF.

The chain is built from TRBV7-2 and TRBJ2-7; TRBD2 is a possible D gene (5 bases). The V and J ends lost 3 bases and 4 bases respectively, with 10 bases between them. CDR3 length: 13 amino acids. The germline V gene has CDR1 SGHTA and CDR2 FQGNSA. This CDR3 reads CASSLSLGYEQYF. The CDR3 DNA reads TGTGCCAGCAGCTTGTCACTAGGGTACGAGCAGTACTTC.

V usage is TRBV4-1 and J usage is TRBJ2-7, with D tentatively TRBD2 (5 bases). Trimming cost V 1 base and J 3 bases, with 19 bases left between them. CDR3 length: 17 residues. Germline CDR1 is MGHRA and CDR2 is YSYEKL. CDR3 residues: CASSQGLARGILYEQYF. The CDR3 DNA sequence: TGCGCCAGCAGCCAAGGCTTAGCGCGAGGGATCCTCTACGAGCAGTACTTC.

CDR3 coding DNA: TGTGCCAGCAGCAGGGGGCTTACCTATGGCTACACCTTC. The encoded protein is CASSRGLTYGYTF. The rearrangement links TRBV6-5 to TRBJ1-2; 8 bases agree with TRBD1. This CDR3 region has 13 residues. Germline CDR1 MNHEY, CDR2 SVGAGI. J lost 4 bases, V lost 6 bases, and 4 bases had no gene match.

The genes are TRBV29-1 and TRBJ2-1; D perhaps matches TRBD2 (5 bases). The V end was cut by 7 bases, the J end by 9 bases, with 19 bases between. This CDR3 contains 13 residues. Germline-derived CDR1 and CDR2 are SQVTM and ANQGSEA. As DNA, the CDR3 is TGCAGCGGCGAGGGTCTTGGCGGAACTGAGCAGTTCTTC. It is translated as CSGEGLGGTEQFF.

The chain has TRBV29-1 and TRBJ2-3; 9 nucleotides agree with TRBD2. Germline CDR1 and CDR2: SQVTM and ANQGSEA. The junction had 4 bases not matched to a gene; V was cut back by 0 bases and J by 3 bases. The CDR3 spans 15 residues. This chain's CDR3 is CSVEDRTSGTDTQYF. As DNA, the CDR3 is TGCAGCGTTGAAGATCGAACTAGCGGGACAGATACGCAGTATTTT.

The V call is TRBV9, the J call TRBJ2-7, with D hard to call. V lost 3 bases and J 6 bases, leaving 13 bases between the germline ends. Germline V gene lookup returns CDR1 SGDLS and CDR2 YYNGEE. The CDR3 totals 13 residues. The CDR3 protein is CASSARLLGEQYF. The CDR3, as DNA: TGTGCCAGCAGCGCTCGTCTCTTGGGCGAGCAGTACTTC.

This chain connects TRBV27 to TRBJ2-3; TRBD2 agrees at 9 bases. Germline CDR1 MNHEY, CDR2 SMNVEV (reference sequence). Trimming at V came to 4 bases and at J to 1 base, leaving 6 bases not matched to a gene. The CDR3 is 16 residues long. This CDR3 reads CASSSPSSGGTDTQYF. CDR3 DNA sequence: TGTGCCAGCAGTTCCCCCTCTAGCGGGGGCACAGATACGCAGTATTTT.

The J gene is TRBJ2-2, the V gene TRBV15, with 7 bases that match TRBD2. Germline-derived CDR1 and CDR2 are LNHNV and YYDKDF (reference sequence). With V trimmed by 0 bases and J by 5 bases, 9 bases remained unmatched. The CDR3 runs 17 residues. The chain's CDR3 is CATSRDRKGGRTGELFF. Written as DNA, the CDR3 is TGTGCCACCAGCAGAGATCGGAAGGGAGGGCGTACCGGGGAGCTGTTTTTT. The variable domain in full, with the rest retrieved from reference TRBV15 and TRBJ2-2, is DAMVIQNPRYQVTQFGKPVTLSCSQTLNHNVMYWYQQKSSQAPKLLFHYYDKDFNNEADTPDNFQSRRPNTSFCFLDIRSPGLGDTAMYLCATSRDRKGGRTGELFFGEGSRLTVL.